This T cell receptor beta chain was identified during a study of blood T cell repertoires in COVID-19 (TCRdb year 2020). With respect to the entire study: The collaborator samples originated in the United States, Italy and Spain and spanned the acute and convalescent phases of COVID-19. The material from the prospective study consisted of cDNA or gDNA derived from T cells, B-cell-depleted T cells, or PBMCs. The dataset comprised deeply sampled blood TCRbeta repertoires from subjects exposed to, actively infected with, or recovered from COVID-19. A freely available public database, intended as a resource for researchers studying the immune response to SARS-CoV-2, is where the repertoires were released. The samples were drawn from the first 160 participants of the ongoing ImmuneRACE study and from 950 to 1,500 subjects provided by 6 global collaborators. Nearly every sample came with metadata listing a de-identified subject ID, COVID-19 status, age in years and sex. Where HLA class I and class II types were available, the types were taken from metadata supplied by the sample provider, not from assay-based typing.

TCRbeta CDR3 regions were amplified from genomic DNA by means of the immunoSEQ Assay, a bias-controlled multiplex PCR. On the study's bioinformatics: The number of nucleated cells in each sample was estimated from the amplification of reference gene primers within the assay. To quantify the absolute abundance of each unique TCRbeta CDR3 rearrangement, sequence reads were collapsed and filtered. For each sample, productive Simpson clonality was calculated as the square root of Simpson's diversity index over productive rearrangements. The clones in this table, taken by TCRdb from immuneACCESS, are in-frame only. Not every clone is retained; where verified, under half of the shortfall comes from an unresolved V gene, and the cause of the rest is unknown. The DNA was the basis for D and trimming; V, J and clone size are from that table. Across this sample there are under 200,000 clones, with more than 75% seen only once. In total, the top ten clones hold 2% to 2.5% of the sample.

Summary of the overall study and its limitations: The amount of clinical and demographic metadata varied by source and participant and was provided uncurated.

About this clone: Its antigen is still unknown. Base quality data are lacking; no much larger clone is found one base away.

Samples from volunteer blood donors who had recovered from COVID-19 were contributed by a second Seattle source. Whole blood was collected in K2EDTA tubes by collaborating institutions according to the institutions' own protocols. Collaborator samples were shipped for TCRbeta analysis as frozen whole blood, isolated PBMCs, or DNA extracted from either sample type. The sequence came from a man aged 50-60 years who had recovered from COVID-19. The sample comprised peripheral blood.

The bases are TGTGCCAGCAGCGTAGGGACTAGCGAATACAATGAGCAGTTCTTC. Translated, it gives CASSVGTSEYNEQFF. The rearranged chain carries TRBV9 and TRBJ2-1, with 9 central nucleotides matching TRBD2. The germline V gene encodes CDR1 SGDLS and CDR2 YYNGEE. From the cysteine up to the phenylalanine, the CDR3 has a length of 15 residues. The sequence is cut down to CDR3 DNA, 45 bases in frame from base 1. Compared with germline, V lacks 0 bases and J lacks 4 bases; bases without a gene match: 2. Where the CDR3 stops, the reference TRBV9 and TRBJ2-1 genes take over; the full variable domain is DSGVTQTPKHLITATGQRVTLRCSPRSGDLSVYWYQQSLDQGLQFLIQYYNGEERAKGNILERFSAQQFPDLHSELNLSSLELGDSALYFCASSVGTSEYNEQFFGPGTRLTVL.